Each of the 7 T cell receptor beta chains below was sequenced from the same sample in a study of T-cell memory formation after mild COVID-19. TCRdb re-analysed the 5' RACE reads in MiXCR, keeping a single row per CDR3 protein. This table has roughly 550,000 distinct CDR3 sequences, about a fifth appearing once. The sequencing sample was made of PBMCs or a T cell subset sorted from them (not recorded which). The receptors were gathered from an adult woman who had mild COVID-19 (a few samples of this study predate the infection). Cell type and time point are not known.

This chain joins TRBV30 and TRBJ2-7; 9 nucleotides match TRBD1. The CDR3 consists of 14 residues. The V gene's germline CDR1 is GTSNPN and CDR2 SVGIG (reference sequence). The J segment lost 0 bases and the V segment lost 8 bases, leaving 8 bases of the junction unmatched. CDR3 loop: CALLRTGASYEQYF. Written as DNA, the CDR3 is TGTGCCCTGTTACGGACAGGGGCCTCCTACGAGCAGTACTTC.

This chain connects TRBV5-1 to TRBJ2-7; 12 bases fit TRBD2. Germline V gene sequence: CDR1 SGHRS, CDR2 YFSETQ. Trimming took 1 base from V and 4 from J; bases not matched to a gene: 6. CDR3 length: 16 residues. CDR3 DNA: TGCGCCAGCAGCTTGAAGACTAGCGGGAGTTGGTACGAGCAGTACTTC. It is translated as CASSLKTSGSWYEQYF.

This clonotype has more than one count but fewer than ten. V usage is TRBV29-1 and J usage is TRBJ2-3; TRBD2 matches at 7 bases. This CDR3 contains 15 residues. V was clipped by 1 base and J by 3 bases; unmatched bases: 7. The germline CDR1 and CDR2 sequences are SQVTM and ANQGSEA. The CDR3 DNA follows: TGCAGCGTTGAAGGACCGGGAGGTTGGACAGATACGCAGTATTTT. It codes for CSVEGPGGWTDTQYF.

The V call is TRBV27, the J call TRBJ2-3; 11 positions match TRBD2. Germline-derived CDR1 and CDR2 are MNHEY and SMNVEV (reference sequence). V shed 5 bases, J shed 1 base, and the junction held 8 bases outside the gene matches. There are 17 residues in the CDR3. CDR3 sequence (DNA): TGTGCCAGCAGTCTACACCCGACTAGCGGGGGCACAGATACGCAGTATTTT. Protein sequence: CASSLHPTSGGTDTQYF.

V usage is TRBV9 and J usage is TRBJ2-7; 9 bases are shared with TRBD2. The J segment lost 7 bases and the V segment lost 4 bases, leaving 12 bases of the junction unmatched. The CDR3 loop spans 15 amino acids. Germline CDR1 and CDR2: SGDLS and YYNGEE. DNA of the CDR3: TGTGCCAGCAGCCCCAGGACTAGCGCCTGGGGGGAGCAGTACTTC. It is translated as CASSPRTSAWGEQYF.

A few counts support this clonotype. The CDR3 DNA follows: TGCAGTGCTAGGGAGGGGACAGGGTATCCTGACGAGCAGTACTTC. This translates into CSAREGTGYPDEQYF. The chain joins TRBV20-1 to TRBJ2-7; 9 nucleotides align to TRBD1. The CDR3 is 15 residues long. J lost 5 bases, V lost 3 bases, and 11 bases had no gene match. Germline loops: CDR1 DFQATT, CDR2 SNEGSKA (reference sequence).

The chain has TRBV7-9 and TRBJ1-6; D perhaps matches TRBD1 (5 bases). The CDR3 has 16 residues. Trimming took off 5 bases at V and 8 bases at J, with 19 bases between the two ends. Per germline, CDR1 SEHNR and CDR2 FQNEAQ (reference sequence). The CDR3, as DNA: TGTGCCAGCAGCCCCCGTGGGGGTATTTCTTATTCACCCCTCCACTTT. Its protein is CASSPRGGISYSPLHF.